The 5 T cell receptor beta chains given below trace back to one sample, sequenced in a study of tumour-infiltrating T cells in Burkitt lymphoma (TCRdb year 2020). The protocol used for the library was the immunoSEQ multiplex PCR assay. TCRdb re-hosts the immuneACCESS table, in-frame sequences only. Its copies lack some clones; in the studies checked, an unresolved V gene accounts for under half of them, and the cause for the rest is not known. The sample profile shows about 1,500 clones; approximately 12% of them were found once. The ten largest clonotypes hold 12% to 15% of the sample. The specimen sequenced was tumor tissue. These receptors were taken from a human donor with Burkitt lymphoma.

This clone has just a few counts. V gene TRBV7-2 combines with J gene TRBJ2-6; D uncertain. Trimming took 4 bases from V and 6 from J, leaving 7 bases between them. Germline CDR1 reads SGHTA; CDR2 reads FQGNSA. This CDR3 has 13 amino acids. The CDR3, as DNA: TGTGCCAGCAGCTCGTATCAGGCCAACGTCCTGACTTTC. It translates to CASSSYQANVLTF.

The chain has TRBV4-1 and TRBJ2-1; D is undetermined. The V end lost 4 bases, the J end lost 4 bases, and 14 bases lay between the germline ends. Germline CDR1 MGHRA, CDR2 YSYEKL. This CDR3 has 15 amino acids. The CDR3 nucleotides are TGCGCCAGCAGCCTCACAATGTACCAGTACAATGAGCAGTTCTTC. Translated: CASSLTMYQYNEQFF.

Concerning this clone: A read error may produce the germline difference seen at one junction end. J is TRBJ1-2 and V is TRBV4-2, with TRBD1 identical over 9 bases. There are 13 residues in the CDR3. CDR1 and CDR2 (germline): LGHNA, YNFKEQ. Here the CDR3 reads CASSQEIQGALLF. CDR3 nucleotides: TGTGCCAGCAGCCAAGAGATACAGGGGGCACTTCTCTTC.

This sequence joins TRBV6-5 and TRBJ1-5; D is perhaps TRBD1 (5 bases). The CDR3 extends over 14 amino acids. The V gene's germline CDR1 is MNHEY and CDR2 SVGAGI. Trimming pared 5 bases from V and 5 bases from J, leaving 13 bases between. The CDR3, as DNA: TGTGCCAGCAGTCTAGGGACCCAGGATCAGCCCCAGCATTTT. Residues: CASSLGTQDQPQHF.

This chain links TRBV29-1 with TRBJ2-1; D is possibly TRBD2 (6 bases). CDR1 and CDR2 (germline): SQVTM, ANQGSEA. The CDR3 is 17 residues long. V shed 0 bases and J shed 0 bases, with 15 bases lying between them. The CDR3 protein is CSVEDPSAKSSYNEQFF. DNA for the CDR3: TGCAGCGTTGAAGATCCTAGCGCTAAAAGCTCCTACAATGAGCAGTTCTTC.